These 6 T cell receptor beta chains share one sample of origin, sequenced in a study of identical twins. TCRdb re-called the 5' RACE reads with MiXCR, one entry per CDR3 protein. The repertoire consists of 200,000 to 300,000 distinct CDR3 sequences, with about 12% occurring once and the leading ten covering more than 3.5%. The data were also submitted as part of a second study, on yellow fever vaccine responses in identical twins.

Sequencing input: memory (CD45RO+) T cells sorted from blood. The receptors were sampled from a woman under 30 in good health.

This clonotype was picked up a small number of times. CDR3: CSVEIQWGETQYF. CDR3 coding DNA: TGCAGCGTTGAGATCCAGTGGGGTGAGACCCAGTACTTC. This rearrangement joins TRBV29-1 to TRBJ2-5, with unresolved D. The germline CDR1 and CDR2 sequences are SQVTM and ANQGSEA. This CDR3 contains 13 residues. Trimming took 3 bases from V and 5 from J, leaving 13 bases between them.

This rearrangement joins TRBV28 to TRBJ1-2; unclear D gene. The CDR3 length is 12 residues. The ends were cut back, 7 bases at V and 3 bases at J, with 9 bases in the middle. Germline V gives CDR1 MDHEN, CDR2 SYDVKM. The DNA of the CDR3 is TGTGCCAGCACCGGGCCCTACTATGGCTACACCTTC. It specifies CASTGPYYGYTF.

This clonotype was detected a few times. V usage is TRBV6-4 and J usage is TRBJ2-1; D is perhaps TRBD2 (6 bases). The V end lost 4 bases, the J end lost 6 bases, and 19 bases lay between the germline ends. Germline CDR1 MRHNA, CDR2 SNTAGT. This CDR3 is 16 amino acids long. The CDR3 nucleotides are TGTGCCAGCAGTGGGACCGCCGGGACTGGAAGCAATGAGCAGTTCTTC. Amino acid sequence: CASSGTAGTGSNEQFF.

This clonotype was seen a handful of times. V usage is TRBV20-1 and J usage is TRBJ1-1; possible D gene TRBD1, 5 bases. The V and J ends lost 0 bases and 5 bases respectively, with 13 bases between them. CDR1 is DFQATT and CDR2 is SNEGSKA in the germline V gene (reference sequence). This CDR3 has 14 residues. The CDR3 reads CSARDRRRGTEAFF. The CDR3 DNA reads as TGCAGTGCTAGAGATCGTAGGAGGGGAACTGAAGCTTTCTTT.

The chain carries TRBV7-2 and TRBJ2-2; 11 bases are shared with TRBD2. With V trimmed by 4 bases and J by 1 base, 2 bases remained unmatched. The CDR3 has 16 residues. Germline-derived CDR1 and CDR2 are SGHTA and FQGNSA. The DNA for the CDR3 is TGTGCCAGCAGCTCAGGGACTAGCGGGAACACCGGGGAGCTGTTTTTT. Its translation is CASSSGTSGNTGELFF.

The CDR3 sequence: CASSFRTGALQETQYF. CDR3 nucleotides: TGTGCCAGCAGCTTCCGGACAGGGGCCCTGCAAGAGACCCAGTACTTC. The gene calls are TRBV7-8 and TRBJ2-5, with 9 bases matching TRBD1. Germline CDR1 and CDR2: SGHVS and FQNEAQ. V was clipped by 3 bases and J by 2 bases; unmatched bases: 7. The CDR3 is made up of 16 amino acids.